These 25 T cell receptor beta chains were all obtained from the same sample, sequenced in a study of long-term antiretroviral therapy in people with HIV. Runs used v3.0 of the immunoSEQ assay and were done at survey level. Only in-frame clones appear in the TCRdb table, and some are missing; sequencing was by immunoSEQ multiplex PCR. The table records 11,000 to 15,000 clones, roughly 84% of them present only once. Sequences were derived from unsorted PBMCs, sampled 0.4 years after starting antiretroviral therapy. The origin of the receptors is a man under 40 with HIV.

V gene TRBV9 combines with J gene TRBJ1-1; D is ambiguous. The V gene lost 3 bases and the J gene lost 0 bases, with 18 bases spanning the gap. Germline CDR1 and CDR2: SGDLS and YYNGEE. The CDR3 covers 17 residues. For the CDR3, the DNA is TGTGCCAGCAGCGCCGGGCAGCCTCGTTCAATGAACACTGAAGCTTTCTTT. Residues: CASSAGQPRSMNTEAFF.

The chain couples TRBV15 to TRBJ1-5, with D uncertain. Germline V CDR1 and CDR2: LNHNV, YYDKDF (reference sequence). This CDR3 comprises 15 residues. The germline V and J ends were trimmed by 0 bases and 3 bases, with 9 bases remaining between them. This CDR3 reads CATSRDRVNNQPQHF. The DNA of the CDR3 is TGTGCCACCAGCAGAGATCGAGTAAACAATCAGCCCCAGCATTTT.

The CDR3 protein is CASSLAWGWGYEQYF. The CDR3 DNA follows: TGTGCCAGCAGCTTGGCCTGGGGATGGGGTTACGAGCAGTACTTC. J is TRBJ2-7 and V is TRBV5-6; no firm D call. CDR1 is SGHDT, CDR2 YYEEEE, per germline. The CDR3 is made up of 15 amino acids. Trimming removed 0 bases at V and 4 bases at J, with 14 bases between.

V usage is TRBV7-9 and J usage is TRBJ2-3; D remains ambiguous. V was cut by 3 bases and J by 0 bases, with 10 bases left in between. This CDR3 is built from 15 residues. Germline V CDR1 and CDR2: SEHNR, FQNEAQ (reference sequence). The CDR3 sequence: CASSFGNPSTDTQYF. The CDR3 bases are TGTGCCAGCAGCTTCGGCAACCCTAGCACAGATACGCAGTATTTT.

This clone was counted a single time. The chain employs TRBV27 and TRBJ2-7, with D perhaps being TRBD1 or TRBD2 (5 bases each). The CDR3 is 15 amino acids. V dropped 3 bases and J dropped 4 bases, with 16 bases sitting between them. Germline V lookup: CDR1 MNHEY, CDR2 SMNVEV (reference sequence). The CDR3 protein is CASSFEGSGPYEQYF. The CDR3 bases are TGTGCCAGCAGTTTTGAGGGTTCGGGACCTTACGAGCAGTACTTC.

The chain employs TRBV7-6 and TRBJ2-7; the match to TRBD2 covers 9 bases. J lost 3 bases, V lost 0 bases, and 0 bases had no gene match. The CDR3 has 14 amino acids. The germline V gene encodes CDR1 SGHVS and CDR2 FNYEAQ. This chain's CDR3 is CASSLASGSYEQYF. DNA for the CDR3: TGTGCCAGCAGCTTAGCTAGCGGGAGCTACGAGCAGTACTTC.

V usage is TRBV4-1 and J usage is TRBJ2-7; TRBD2 aligns across 9 bases. V was pared by 1 base and J by 0 bases, with 4 bases of the junction left unmatched. This CDR3 region has 16 residues. Germline values: CDR1 MGHRA, CDR2 YSYEKL. The CDR3 DNA reads as TGCGCCAGCAGCCAAGGCCCGGGACTAGCCTCCTACGAGCAGTACTTC. This gives the protein CASSQGPGLASYEQYF.

The chain uses TRBV30 and TRBJ2-2; TRBD1 or TRBD2 may be the D gene (6 bases each). CDR1 is GTSNPN, CDR2 SVGIG, per germline (reference sequence). V was shortened by 2 bases and J by 0 bases, with 10 bases between the two germline ends. The CDR3 spans 15 residues. The CDR3 sequence: CAWSRGGTNTGELFF. As DNA, the CDR3 is TGTGCCTGGAGTCGAGGGGGGACGAACACCGGGGAGCTGTTTTTT.

The gene calls are TRBV4-1 and TRBJ2-7; D not resolved. The CDR3 is 17 amino acids. Trimming left V 1 base short and J 2 bases short, with 18 bases between. Germline CDR1 MGHRA, CDR2 YSYEKL. CDR3 DNA sequence: TGCGCCAGCAGCCAAGGGGCCCGAGTCTCCCCGACCTACGAGCAGTACTTC. It codes for CASSQGARVSPTYEQYF.

The chain uses TRBV6-1 and TRBJ2-2; 8 bases agree with TRBD1. Germline V lookup: CDR1 MNHNS, CDR2 SASEGT. The CDR3 totals 14 residues. V was pared by 5 bases and J by 3 bases, with 2 bases of the junction left unmatched. The CDR3 sequence: CASSSGQDTGELFF. The CDR3 DNA is TGTGCCAGCAGTTCGGGACAGGACACCGGGGAGCTGTTTTTT.

This chain uses TRBV29-1 with TRBJ1-1; a possible D gene is TRBD1 (5 bases). The V end lost 3 bases, the J end lost 0 bases, and 8 bases lay between the germline ends. CDR1 and CDR2 (germline): SQVTM, ANQGSEA. This CDR3 comprises 13 residues. In DNA, the CDR3 is TGCAGCGTTGAGGGACGGCTGAACACTGAAGCTTTCTTT. Translating gives CSVEGRLNTEAFF.

The rearrangement joins TRBV2 to TRBJ2-1, with D maybe TRBD1 (6 bases). V lost 6 bases and J lost 4, with 7 bases in between. Germline loops: CDR1 SNHLY, CDR2 FYNNEI. The CDR3 has 12 residues. Here the CDR3 reads CASRDRYNEQFF. CDR3 in DNA: TGTGCCAGCAGAGACAGGTACAATGAGCAGTTCTTC.

V and J are TRBV5-4 and TRBJ2-7, with D perhaps TRBD1 (6 bases). The germline gives CDR1 SGHNT, CDR2 YYREEE (reference sequence). The V end was cut by 4 bases, the J end by 5 bases, with 19 bases between. The CDR3 is made up of 15 amino acids. The CDR3 spells CASSPGAGVANEQYF. The CDR3, as DNA: TGTGCCAGCAGCCCCGGGGCAGGGGTTGCCAACGAGCAGTACTTC. The full variable domain, its missing parts supplied by reference TRBV5-4 and TRBJ2-7, is ETGVTQSPTHLIKTRGQQVTLRCSSQSGHNTVSWYQQALGQGPQFIFQYYREEENGRGNFPPRFSGLQFPNYSSELNVNALELDDSALYLCASSPGAGVANEQYFGPGTRLTVT.

The CDR3 is CASSPGTSGYTGELFF. CDR3 DNA sequence: TGTGCCAGCAGTCCCGGGACTAGCGGGTACACCGGGGAGCTGTTTTTT. The chain combines TRBV11-3 with TRBJ2-2; TRBD2 agrees at 12 bases. The germline gives CDR1 SGHNT, CDR2 YENEEA. The CDR3 contains 16 residues. Losses at the gene ends were 6 bases for V and 3 bases for J; bases not matched to a gene: 5.

The sample holds one count of this clone. V is TRBV5-6 and J is TRBJ2-5; D unresolved. Trimming left V 4 bases short and J 2 bases short, with 6 bases between. This CDR3 comprises 12 residues. The germline CDR1 and CDR2 sequences are SGHDT and YYEEEE. The CDR3 sequence: CASSRPQETQYF. The DNA for the CDR3 is TGTGCCAGCAGCCGTCCTCAAGAGACCCAGTACTTC. Looking up the rest from reference TRBV5-6 and TRBJ2-5 gives the full variable domain: DAGVTQSPTHLIKTRGQQVTLRCSPKSGHDTVSWYQQALGQGPQFIFQYYEEEERQRGNFPDRFSGHQFPNYSSELNVNALLLGDSALYLCASSRPQETQYFGPGTRLLVL.

The chain joins TRBV7-2 to TRBJ1-3; D gene unclear. The CDR3 contains 16 residues. Trimming removed 1 base from V and 0 bases from J, with 10 bases in between. Germline V lookup: CDR1 SGHTA, CDR2 FQGNSA. The DNA for the CDR3 is TGTGCCAGCAGCTTAGAACGATGGGGCTCTGGAAACACCATATATTTT. This codes for CASSLERWGSGNTIYF. The whole variable domain, filled in from reference TRBV7-2 and TRBJ1-3, reads GAGVSQSPSNKVTEKGKDVELRCDPISGHTALYWYRQSLGQGLEFLIYFQGNSAPDKSGLPSDRFSAERTGGSVSTLTIQRTQQEDSAVYLCASSLERWGSGNTIYFGEGSWLTVV.

The genes are TRBV19 and TRBJ2-6; perhaps TRBD2 as D (6 bases). Germline loops: CDR1 LNHDA, CDR2 SQIVND (reference sequence). The CDR3 has 17 amino acids. V was pared by 7 bases and J by 0 bases, with 16 bases between. The CDR3 here is CASTSGVLYSGANVLTF. CDR3 DNA: TGTGCCAGTACCTCGGGGGTGCTCTACTCTGGGGCCAACGTCCTGACTTTC. Using reference TRBV19 and TRBJ2-6 for the parts outside the CDR3, the full variable domain is DGGITQSPKYLFRKEGQNVTLSCEQNLNHDAMYWYRQDPGQGLRLIYYSQIVNDFQKGDIAEGYSVSREKKESFPLTVTSAQKNPTAFYLCASTSGVLYSGANVLTFGAGSRLTVL.

The rearrangement joins TRBV10-3 to TRBJ2-1, with 12 nucleotides matching TRBD2. J was trimmed by 9 bases and V by 4 bases; bases with no gene match: 4. Germline V CDR1 and CDR2: ENHRY, SYGVKD. The CDR3 consists of 14 residues. This chain's CDR3 is CAISGLAGVGEQFF. CDR3 bases: TGTGCCATCAGTGGACTAGCGGGAGTGGGTGAGCAGTTCTTC.

The chain is built from TRBV5-5 and TRBJ2-3; the D gene is possibly TRBD1 (5 bases). Germline CDR1 and CDR2: SGHKS and YYEKEE (reference sequence). This CDR3 comprises 12 residues. The germline V and J ends were trimmed by 4 bases and 3 bases, with 6 bases remaining between them. CDR3 sequence (DNA): TGTGCCAGCAGCCGACAGACAGATACGCAGTATTTT. It encodes CASSRQTDTQYF.

The V call is TRBV9, the J call TRBJ2-3; TRBD2 matches 7 bases. In germline, CDR1 is SGDLS, CDR2 YYNGEE. V dropped 4 bases and J dropped 4; count of bases not matched to a gene: 15. The CDR3 extends over 17 amino acids. The CDR3, as DNA: TGTGCCAGCAGCTCCACCCCCGGCGGGGGAATCCCAGATACGCAGTATTTT. This translates into CASSSTPGGGIPDTQYF.

The rearrangement links TRBV5-4 to TRBJ2-5; D may be TRBD2 (5 bases). The CDR3 spans 14 residues. V was cut by 4 bases and J by 1 base, with 11 bases left in between. CDR1 is SGHNT, CDR2 YYREEE, per germline (reference sequence). The CDR3 protein is CASSLLRGQETQYF. CDR3 bases: TGTGCCAGCAGCCTACTCCGGGGCCAAGAGACCCAGTACTTC.

The chain combines TRBV30 with TRBJ1-1; 7 nucleotides match TRBD1. The CDR3 runs 14 residues. With V trimmed by 2 bases and J by 1 base, 4 bases remained unmatched. Looked up from germline, CDR1 is GTSNPN and CDR2 is SVGIG (reference sequence). CDR3 amino acids: CAWSYYRGNTEAFF. DNA for the CDR3: TGTGCCTGGAGTTACTACAGGGGGAACACTGAAGCTTTCTTT.

By proportion, this clone is medium-sized. The chain is built from TRBV14 and TRBJ2-7; D remains unclear. In germline, CDR1 is SGHDN, CDR2 FVKESK. The CDR3 length is 14 residues. Trimming removed 0 bases from V and 2 bases from J, with 8 bases in between. CDR3 bases: TGTGCCAGCAGCCAAGAAGAATGGCCCTACGAGCAGTACTTC. Residues: CASSQEEWPYEQYF.

The rearrangement uses TRBV28 and TRBJ2-5; 10 bases align to TRBD2. Trimming cost V 3 bases and J 5 bases; bases outside gene matches: 9. The CDR3 has 16 residues. Germline V gene lookup returns CDR1 MDHEN and CDR2 SYDVKM. The chain's CDR3 is CASSLGLAGAGETQYF. The DNA of the CDR3 is TGTGCCAGCAGTTTGGGGCTAGCGGGGGCCGGGGAGACCCAGTACTTC.

The chain is built from TRBV27 and TRBJ1-1; 8 nucleotides agree with TRBD1. This CDR3 region has 15 residues. Looked up from germline, CDR1 is MNHEY and CDR2 is SMNVEV (reference sequence). The trim removed 2 bases at V and 7 bases at J, leaving 9 bases unmatched. In DNA, the CDR3 is TGTGCCAGCAGTTTAGGAGGACAGGGCTGGGGTGAAGCTTTCTTT. The encoded protein is CASSLGGQGWGEAFF.